This T cell receptor (beta chain) stems from a study of blood T cell repertoires in COVID-19. V gave up 8 bases and J gave up 5 bases, with 13 bases separating them. The germline CDR1 and CDR2 sequences are MRHNA and SNTAGT. CDR3 length: 13 amino acids. Clones were read by immunoSEQ multiplex PCR, and TCRdb kept only the in-frame ones, dropping some. The table records approximately 670,000 clones, over 80% of them present only once. The chain combines TRBV6-4 with TRBJ2-1, with D unclear. The sequence was collected from a young woman with acute or convalescent COVID-19. Sequencing input: peripheral blood. CDR3 DNA sequence: TGTGCCAGCGCTCCTACGGTCCACAATGAGCAGTTCTTC. It is translated as CASAPTVHNEQFF.